Each of the 2 T cell receptor beta chains below was sequenced from the same sample in a study of blood T cell repertoires in COVID-19. Profiling relied on immunoSEQ multiplex PCR, and the TCRdb table lists in-frame clones only, not all of them. The repertoire holds more than 450,000 clones, roughly 87% seen once, with under 0.75% in the top ten. The sequenced sample was PBMCs or T cells enriched from blood (not recorded which). The receptors were gathered from a woman aged 18-30 years who had recovered from COVID-19.

The chain couples TRBV5-1 to TRBJ2-3, with D possibly matching TRBD2 (5 bases). The V gene lost 5 bases and the J gene lost 1 base, with 11 bases spanning the gap. The length of the CDR3 is 14 residues. Germline CDR1 and CDR2: SGHRS and YFSETQ. CDR3 sequence: CASREGGGTDTQYF. The CDR3 DNA is TGCGCCAGCAGAGAAGGAGGTGGCACAGATACGCAGTATTTT.

V usage is TRBV4-1 and J usage is TRBJ1-2; D not resolved. Trimming took off 1 base at V and 0 bases at J, with 6 bases between the two ends. The CDR3 is 14 amino acids. Germline assignment: CDR1 MGHRA and CDR2 YSYEKL. CDR3 nucleotide sequence: TGCGCCAGCAGCCAAGTCGGTCCTAACTATGGCTACACCTTC. It encodes CASSQVGPNYGYTF.